This is a list of T cell receptor beta chains from one sample in a study of early T cells in non-severe SARS-CoV-2 infection. Each CDR3 protein gets one entry after TCRdb re-called the 5' RACE reads with MiXCR. The data show over 30,000 distinct CDR3 sequences, with 5.4% seen just once and 6% to 6.5% held by the top ten. The sequenced sample was whole blood, obtained at baseline. These receptors all stem from an adult who was a healthcare worker with PCR-confirmed SARS-CoV-2 infection or an uninfected control (not recorded which). CDR3s include the opening cysteine and the closing phenylalanine or tryptophan. A D gene is named only where the DNA matches it firmly. Expanded clones get a size class; other rows say once, few or many, or leave the size out.

j_call	v_call	clone_size	d_call	cdr3_aa	cdr3_nt
TRBJ1-1	TRBV20-1	.	.	CSASSRAHTEAFF	TGCAGTGCTAGTTCTCGAGCTCACACTGAAGCTTTCTTT
TRBJ2-5	TRBV7-2	many	.	CASSSKLGRQETQYF	TGTGCCAGCAGCTCCAAGCTGGGCAGACAAGAGACCCAGTACTTC
TRBJ1-3	TRBV7-2	.	.	CASSFGQTGNTIYF	TGTGCCAGCAGCTTTGGACAGACTGGAAACACCATATATTTT
TRBJ2-3	TRBV20-1	many	.	CSASHGRGTDTQYF	TGCAGTGCTAGTCATGGTCGAGGGACAGATACGCAGTATTTT
TRBJ2-1	TRBV30	many	.	CAWRGEFTYNEQFF	TGTGCCTGGAGAGGGGAGTTTACCTACAATGAGCAGTTCTTC
TRBJ2-2	TRBV6-6	many	.	CASSYFAGELFF	TGTGCCAGCAGTTACTTTGCCGGGGAGCTGTTTTTT
TRBJ2-7	TRBV28	many	TRBD2	CASSWTSGSDEQYF	TGTGCCAGCAGTTGGACTAGCGGGAGCGACGAGCAGTACTTC
TRBJ1-1	TRBV5-1	many	.	CASSPPLGTEAFF	TGCGCCAGCAGCCCGCCCCTGGGCACTGAAGCTTTCTTT
TRBJ2-1	TRBV27	few	.	CASSLGTSYNEQFF	TGTGCCAGCAGTTTAGGGACCTCCTACAATGAGCAGTTCTTC
TRBJ2-1	TRBV7-9	many	.	CASSLGSGSRGEQFF	TGTGCCAGCAGCTTAGGTTCCGGGAGTCGGGGTGAGCAGTTCTTC
TRBJ2-2	TRBV15	few	.	CATSRDPQGAVGELFF	TGTGCCACCAGCAGAGATCCGCAGGGCGCGGTGGGGGAGCTGTTTTTT
TRBJ1-2	TRBV13	many	TRBD1	CASSQQGNYGYTF	TGTGCCAGCAGCCAACAGGGGAACTATGGCTACACCTTC
TRBJ2-1	TRBV4-1	many	.	CASSQDMRGPPNEQFF	TGCGCCAGCAGCCAAGATATGAGGGGCCCCCCCAATGAGCAGTTCTTC
TRBJ2-3	TRBV5-1	many	.	CASSLGRTDTQYF	TGCGCCAGCAGCTTGGGCCGCACAGATACGCAGTATTTT
TRBJ2-1	TRBV27	many	.	CASSPRSVLEQFF	TGTGCCAGCAGTCCCCGCAGCGTTTTAGAGCAGTTCTTC
TRBJ2-3	TRBV29-1	many	.	CSVGETPGDTQYF	TGCAGCGTGGGGGAGACTCCCGGCGATACGCAGTATTTT
TRBJ2-1	TRBV21-1	many	.	CASSKAFIAGEGEQFF	TGTGCCAGCAGCAAAGCCTTTATAGCGGGAGAGGGTGAGCAGTTCTTC
TRBJ1-3	TRBV20-1	.	.	CSASYDFGNTIYF	TGCAGTGCTAGTTATGACTTCGGAAACACCATATATTTT
TRBJ2-1	TRBV3-1	many	TRBD2	CASSLKSFSGGPHEQFF	TGTGCCAGCAGCCTTAAAAGCTTTAGCGGGGGGCCCCATGAGCAGTTCTTC
TRBJ2-1	TRBV7-2	many	.	CASSATKGSYNEQFF	TGTGCCAGCAGCGCAACCAAGGGCTCCTACAATGAGCAGTTCTTC
TRBJ2-3	TRBV15	.	TRBD1	CATSAHGTGEDTQYF	TGTGCCACCAGCGCCCACGGGACAGGGGAGGATACGCAGTATTTT
TRBJ1-6	TRBV2	many	TRBD1	CASSARDRISPLHF	TGTGCCAGCAGCGCCCGGGACAGAATTTCACCCCTCCACTTT
TRBJ1-1	TRBV6-1	few	.	CASVKSPGLTEAFF	TGTGCCAGCGTAAAATCCCCGGGATTGACTGAAGCTTTCTTT
TRBJ1-1	TRBV11-3	.	TRBD1	CASRPAGTGRGTEAFF	TGTGCCAGCAGGCCCGCCGGGACAGGGAGGGGAACTGAAGCTTTCTTT
TRBJ2-1	TRBV6-2/TRBV6-3	few	TRBD2	CASSLGQTGGNNEQFF	TGTGCCAGCAGTTTGGGCCAAACGGGAGGGAATAATGAGCAGTTCTTC
TRBJ1-1	TRBV13	many	.	CASSTTAGVMYNTEAFF	TGTGCCAGCAGCACAACCGCCGGGGTTATGTATAACACTGAAGCTTTCTTT
TRBJ2-1	TRBV19	many	.	CASSMMPQGEQFF	TGTGCCAGTAGTATGATGCCCCAGGGTGAGCAGTTCTTC
TRBJ2-1	TRBV5-8	many	TRBD1	CASSSAVGTGGNEQFF	TGTGCCAGCAGCTCCGCCGTGGGGACAGGGGGCAATGAGCAGTTCTTC
TRBJ2-3	TRBV27	many	.	CASSHTSTDTQYF	TGTGCCAGCAGTCACACAAGCACAGATACGCAGTATTTT
TRBJ1-6	TRBV2	many	TRBD1	CASSRDSFNSPLHF	TGTGCCAGCAGCCGGGACAGCTTTAATTCACCCCTCCACTTT
TRBJ2-1	TRBV23-1	many	TRBD2	CASSQSASGSKSYNEQFF	TGCGCCAGCAGTCAATCGGCTAGCGGGAGTAAATCATACAATGAGCAGTTCTTC
TRBJ2-1	TRBV7-8	many	TRBD2	CASSLSRALAGGYNEQFF	TGTGCCAGCAGCTTATCCCGGGCTCTAGCGGGAGGTTACAATGAGCAGTTCTTC
TRBJ2-3	TRBV12-3/TRBV12-4	many	.	CASSSSGTDTQYF	TGTGCCAGCTCTAGTTCGGGGACAGATACGCAGTATTTT
TRBJ1-5	TRBV28	many	.	CASSLRLSNQPQHF	TGTGCCAGCAGTTTAAGACTTTCGAATCAGCCCCAGCATTTT
TRBJ2-1	TRBV10-2	many	TRBD2	CASSDGRGGSQDEQFF	TGCGCCAGCAGTGATGGGCGGGGCGGGAGTCAGGATGAGCAGTTCTTC
TRBJ2-2	TRBV7-2	many	TRBD2	CASSPGLAANTGELFF	TGTGCCAGCAGCCCCGGACTAGCTGCGAACACCGGGGAGCTGTTTTTT
TRBJ1-1	TRBV20-1	many	.	CSARDPPGHHTEAFF	TGCAGTGCTAGAGACCCCCCGGGACACCACACTGAAGCTTTCTTT
TRBJ2-2	TRBV15	many	TRBD1	CATSRDSGQGSIGELFF	TGTGCCACCAGCAGAGATTCCGGACAGGGATCGATCGGGGAGCTGTTTTTT
TRBJ1-6	TRBV7-9	.	.	CASSPTSSSNSPLHF	TGTGCCAGCAGTCCTACGTCTTCGAGTAATTCACCCCTCCACTTT
TRBJ1-6	TRBV5-4	few	.	CASSLVGTDHNSPLHF	TGTGCCAGCAGCTTGGTGGGGACCGACCATAATTCACCCCTCCACTTT
TRBJ1-2	TRBV3-1	many	.	CASSQAQTGYTF	TGTGCCAGCAGCCAAGCCCAAACGGGCTACACCTTC
TRBJ2-3	TRBV4-2	many	.	CASSQSKGAELPDTQYF	TGTGCCAGCAGCCAATCTAAAGGGGCGGAACTGCCAGATACGCAGTATTTT
TRBJ2-1	TRBV20-1	.	.	CSALTSNEQFF	TGCAGTGCTCTTACTAGTAATGAGCAGTTCTTC
TRBJ1-6	TRBV7-2	few	.	CASSPQGLPNSPLHF	TGTGCCAGCAGCCCCCAGGGGCTACCTAATTCACCCCTCCACTTT
TRBJ2-7	TRBV20-1	many	.	CSATSGDLPSYEQYF	TGCAGTGCCACCTCAGGGGACCTCCCTTCCTACGAGCAGTACTTC
TRBJ1-6	TRBV6-1	.	TRBD1	CATGKSTGSNSPLHF	TGTGCCACGGGGAAGTCGACAGGGTCTAATTCACCCCTCCACTTT